This TCR beta chain is from a study of cytomegalovirus exposure and HLA in healthy donors. Study background: Around 87 million unique TCRs, all from HLA-typed donors, were included in an early release of the data.

Only a few counts were recorded for this clone. Trimming stripped 5 bases from V and 2 bases from J, with 12 bases between. The CDR3 has 13 residues. CDR1 is GTSNPN, CDR2 SVGIG, per germline (reference sequence). Researchers ran the PCR with 60 Vbeta and 13 Jbeta primers. Repertoires were generated with immunoSEQ multiplex PCR, while TCRdb's copy carries only in-frame clones and drops some. Of approximately 140,000 clones detected, 65% to 90% appear once; the ten largest clones hold around 1.2%. The origin of this receptor is a girl aged 2 to 10 in good health and CMV-seronegative. Sequencing was performed on PBMCs. This chain links TRBV30 with TRBJ1-1; D perhaps matches TRBD1 (6 bases). CDR3 in DNA: TGTGCCTGGTCCGCGGACAGAAACACTGAAGCTTTCTTT. Translated, it gives CAWSADRNTEAFF.